The sequence of this T cell receptor (beta chain) was determined in a study of cytomegalovirus exposure and HLA in healthy donors. Study conclusions and caveats: Cytomegalovirus-associated status was assigned to 164 TCR beta chains.

The ends lost 3 bases at V and 1 base at J; junction bases unmatched: 7. CDR1 and CDR2 (germline): MDHEN, SYDVKM. The CDR3 contains 16 residues. This table comes from immunoSEQ multiplex PCR, and its TCRdb copy is limited to in-frame clones, with some not included. This sample has roughly 180,000 clones, with about four fifths found just once. On this clone itself: Its antigen remains unknown.

This chain connects TRBV28 to TRBJ2-3; 7 bases match TRBD2. This clonotype was obtained from a man younger than 30 in good health and CMV-seropositive. Sequencing input: PBMCs. For the CDR3, the DNA is TGTGCCAGCAGTTTCGGTCTAGCGGTAGGCACAGATACGCAGTATTTT. This codes for CASSFGLAVGTDTQYF.